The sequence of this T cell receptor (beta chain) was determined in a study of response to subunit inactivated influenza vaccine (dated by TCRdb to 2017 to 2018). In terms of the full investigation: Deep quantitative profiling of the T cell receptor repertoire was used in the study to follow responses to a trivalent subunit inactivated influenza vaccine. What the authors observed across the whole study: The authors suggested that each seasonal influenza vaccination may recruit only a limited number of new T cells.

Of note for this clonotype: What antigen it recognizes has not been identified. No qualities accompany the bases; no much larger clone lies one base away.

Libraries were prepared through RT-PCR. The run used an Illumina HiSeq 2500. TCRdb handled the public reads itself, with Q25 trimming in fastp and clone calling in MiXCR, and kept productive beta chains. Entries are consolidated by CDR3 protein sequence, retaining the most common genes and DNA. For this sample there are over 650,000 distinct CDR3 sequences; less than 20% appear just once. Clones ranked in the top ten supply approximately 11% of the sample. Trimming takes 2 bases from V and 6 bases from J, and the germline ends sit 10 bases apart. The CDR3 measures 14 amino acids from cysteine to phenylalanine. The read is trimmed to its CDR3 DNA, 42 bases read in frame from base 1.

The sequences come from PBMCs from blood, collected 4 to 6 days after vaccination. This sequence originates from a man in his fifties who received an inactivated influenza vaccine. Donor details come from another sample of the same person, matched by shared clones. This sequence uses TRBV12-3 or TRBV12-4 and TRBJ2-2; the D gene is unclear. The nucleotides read TGTGCCAGCAGTTTAATCAGTGTGGCCGGGGAGCTGTTTTTT. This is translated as CASSLISVAGELFF.